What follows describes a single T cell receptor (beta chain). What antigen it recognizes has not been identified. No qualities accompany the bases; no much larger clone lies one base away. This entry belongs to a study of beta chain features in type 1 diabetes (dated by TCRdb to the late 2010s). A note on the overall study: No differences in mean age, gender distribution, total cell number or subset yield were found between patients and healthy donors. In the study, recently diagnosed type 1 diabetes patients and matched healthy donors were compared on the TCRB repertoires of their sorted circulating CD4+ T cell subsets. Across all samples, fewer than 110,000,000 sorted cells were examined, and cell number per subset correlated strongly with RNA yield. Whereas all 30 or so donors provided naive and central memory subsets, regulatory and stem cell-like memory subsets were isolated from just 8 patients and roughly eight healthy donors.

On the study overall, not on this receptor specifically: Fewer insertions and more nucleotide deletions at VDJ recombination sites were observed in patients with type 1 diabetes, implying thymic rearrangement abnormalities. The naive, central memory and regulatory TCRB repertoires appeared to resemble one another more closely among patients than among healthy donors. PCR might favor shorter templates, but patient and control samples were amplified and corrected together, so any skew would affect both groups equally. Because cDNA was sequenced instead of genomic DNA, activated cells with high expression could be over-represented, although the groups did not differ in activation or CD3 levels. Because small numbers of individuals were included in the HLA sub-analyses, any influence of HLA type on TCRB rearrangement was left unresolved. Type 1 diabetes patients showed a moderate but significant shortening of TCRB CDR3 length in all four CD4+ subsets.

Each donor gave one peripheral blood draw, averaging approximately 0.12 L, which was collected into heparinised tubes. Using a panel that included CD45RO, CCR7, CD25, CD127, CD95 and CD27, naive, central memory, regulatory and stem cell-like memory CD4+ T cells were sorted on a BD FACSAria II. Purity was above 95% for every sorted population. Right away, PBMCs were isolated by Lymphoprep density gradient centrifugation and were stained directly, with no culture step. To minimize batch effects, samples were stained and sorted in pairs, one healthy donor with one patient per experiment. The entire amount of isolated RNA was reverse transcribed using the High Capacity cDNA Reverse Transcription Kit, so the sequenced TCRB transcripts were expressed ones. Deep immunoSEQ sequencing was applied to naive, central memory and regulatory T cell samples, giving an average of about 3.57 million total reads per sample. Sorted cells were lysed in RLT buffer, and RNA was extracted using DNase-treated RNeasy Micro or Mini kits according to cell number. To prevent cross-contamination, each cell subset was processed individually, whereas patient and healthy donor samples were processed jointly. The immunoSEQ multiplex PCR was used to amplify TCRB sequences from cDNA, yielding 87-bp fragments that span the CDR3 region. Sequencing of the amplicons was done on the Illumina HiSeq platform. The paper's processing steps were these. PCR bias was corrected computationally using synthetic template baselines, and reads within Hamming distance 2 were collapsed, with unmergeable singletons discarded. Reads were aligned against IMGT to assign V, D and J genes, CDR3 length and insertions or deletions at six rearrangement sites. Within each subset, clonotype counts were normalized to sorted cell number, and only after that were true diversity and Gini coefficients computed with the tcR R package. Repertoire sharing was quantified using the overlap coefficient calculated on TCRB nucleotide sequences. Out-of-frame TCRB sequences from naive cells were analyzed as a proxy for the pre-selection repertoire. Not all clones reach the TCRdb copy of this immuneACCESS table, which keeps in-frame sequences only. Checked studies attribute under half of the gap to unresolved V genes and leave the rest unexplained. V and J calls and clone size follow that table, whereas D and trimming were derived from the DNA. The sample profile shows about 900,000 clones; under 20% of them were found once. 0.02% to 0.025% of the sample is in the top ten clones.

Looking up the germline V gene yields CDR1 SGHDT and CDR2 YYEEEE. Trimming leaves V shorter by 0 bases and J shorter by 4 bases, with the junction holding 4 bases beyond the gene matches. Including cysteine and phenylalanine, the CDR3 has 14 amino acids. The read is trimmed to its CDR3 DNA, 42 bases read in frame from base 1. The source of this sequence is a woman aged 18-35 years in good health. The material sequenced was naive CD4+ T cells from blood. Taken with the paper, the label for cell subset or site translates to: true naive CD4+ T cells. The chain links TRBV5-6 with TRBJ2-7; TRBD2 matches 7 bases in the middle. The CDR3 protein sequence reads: CASSLGRERYEQYF. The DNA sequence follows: TGTGCCAGCAGCTTGGGGCGGGAGAGATACGAGCAGTACTTC.